Each of the 10 T cell receptor beta chains below was sequenced from the same sample in a study of Graves' ophthalmopathy and Graves' hyperthyroidism. Investigators amplified TCR beta CDR3 regions from RNA transcripts. Second-round multiplex PCR followed a first-round RT-PCR using HTBI primers. TCRdb called the multiplex PCR reads again in MiXCR, with one record for every CDR3 protein. The sample consists of 400,000 to 500,000 distinct CDR3 sequences, 20% to 25% of them appearing once. Sequencing used peripheral blood. These receptors were taken from a woman aged 18-29 years with stable Graves' hyperthyroidism.

In its sample, this clonotype was seen many times. The chain combines TRBV6-2 or TRBV6-3 with TRBJ2-7, with 8 bases aligning to TRBD2. The CDR3 totals 13 residues. Per the germline V gene, CDR1 is MNHEY and CDR2 is SVGEGT. V shed 5 bases and J 2 bases; nucleotides not matched to a gene: 2. The CDR3 here is CASSKLAAYEQYF. CDR3 sequence (DNA): TGTGCCAGCAGTAAACTAGCGGCCTACGAGCAGTACTTC.

In its sample, this clonotype was seen many times. The chain joins TRBV25-1 to TRBJ2-7, with 7 bases aligning to TRBD1. The CDR3 runs 16 residues. With 5 bases clipped from V and 0 bases from J, the junction kept 10 bases outside the gene matches. Germline V gene lookup returns CDR1 MGHDK and CDR2 SYGVNS. CDR3 residues: CASSRGGQELSYEQYF. The CDR3 DNA reads as TGTGCCAGCAGTCGCGGCGGACAGGAGCTCTCCTACGAGCAGTACTTC.

At least ten counts were recorded for this clonotype. This chain links TRBV6-4 with TRBJ2-2; D gene unclear. There are 14 residues in the CDR3. V lost 2 bases and J 3 bases, leaving 7 bases between the germline ends. CDR1 and CDR2 (germline): MRHNA, SNTAGT. The CDR3 DNA is TGTGCCAGCAGTGACGTTCTGGACACCGGGGAGCTGTTTTTT. Its protein product is CASSDVLDTGELFF.

This clonotype was seen once. The chain links TRBV4-3 to TRBJ1-2; D remains ambiguous. The CDR3 extends over 15 amino acids. Germline CDR1 LGHNA, CDR2 YSLEER. With 0 bases removed from V and 8 bases from J, the gap between germline ends came to 16 bases. The DNA of the CDR3 is TGCGCCAGCAGCCAAGATGGCTCGGGAGTGGGAGGCTACACCTTC. Its protein product is CASSQDGSGVGGYTF.

This chain joins TRBV6-2 or TRBV6-3 and TRBJ1-5, with D maybe TRBD1 (5 bases). This CDR3 is built from 12 residues. Germline assignment: CDR1 MNHEY and CDR2 SVGEGT. V was cut by 8 bases and J by 3 bases, with 8 bases left in between. CDR3 DNA sequence: TGTGCCAGCCGGGGGAACAATCAGCCCCAGCATTTT. It yields the protein CASRGNNQPQHF.

The table lists this clonotype with many counts. This could be a read error, since a much larger clone is one nucleotide away. The V call is TRBV6-1, the J call TRBJ2-5, with 10 bases fitting TRBD2. Germline V gene sequence: CDR1 MNHNS, CDR2 SASEGT. CDR3 length: 14 amino acids. CDR3 coding DNA: TGTGGCAGTAAAGGACTAGCGGCACAAGAGACCCAGTACTTC. This translates into CGSKGLAAQETQYF.

This clonotype was recorded at least ten times. This chain links TRBV5-1 with TRBJ2-5, with 13 bases identical to TRBD2. Trimming at V came to 4 bases and at J to 2 bases, leaving 11 bases not matched to a gene. Germline V gene data show CDR1 as SGHRS and CDR2 as YFSETQ. CDR3 size: 18 residues. In nucleotides, the CDR3 is TGCGCCAGCAGCGTCCGACTAGCGGGAGGAAGAGTTCAAGAGACCCAGTACTTC. It codes for CASSVRLAGGRVQETQYF. The full variable domain, rest sourced from reference TRBV5-1 and TRBJ2-5, is KAGVTQTPRYLIKTRGQQVTLSCSPISGHRSVSWYQQTPGQGLQFLFEYFSETQRNKGNFPGRFSGRQFSNSRSEMNVSTLELGDSALYLCASSVRLAGGRVQETQYFGPGTRLLVL.

For this clonotype: Since a much larger clone is just one base distant, this may be a read error. The J gene is TRBJ2-2, the V gene TRBV12-3 or TRBV12-4; D possibly corresponds to TRBD2 (5 bases). CDR3 length: 12 amino acids. This CDR3 reads CASKWGSGELCF. As DNA, the CDR3 is TGTGCCAGCAAGTGGGGTTCCGGGGAGCTGTGTTTT.

There are a few counts of this clonotype. The chain uses TRBV28 and TRBJ1-1, with 9 bases lining up with TRBD1. The germline V gene encodes CDR1 MDHEN and CDR2 SYDVKM. V lost 6 bases to trimming and J lost 4 bases; unmatched junction nucleotides: 6. This CDR3 comprises 14 residues. The DNA for the CDR3 is TGTGCCAGCAGCCATCGGACAGGGGTCACTGAAGCTTTCTTT. It translates to CASSHRTGVTEAFF.

At least ten counts were recorded for this clonotype. V usage is TRBV13 and J usage is TRBJ2-5; 7 positions agree with TRBD1. This CDR3 spans 16 amino acids. Germline values: CDR1 PRHDT, CDR2 FYEKMQ (reference sequence). Trimming at V came to 1 base and at J to 5 bases, leaving 10 bases not matched to a gene. CDR3 in DNA: TGTGCCAGCAGCTTAGTGTCGGGACAGTTAAGGGAGACCCAGTACTTC. Translated: CASSLVSGQLRETQYF.